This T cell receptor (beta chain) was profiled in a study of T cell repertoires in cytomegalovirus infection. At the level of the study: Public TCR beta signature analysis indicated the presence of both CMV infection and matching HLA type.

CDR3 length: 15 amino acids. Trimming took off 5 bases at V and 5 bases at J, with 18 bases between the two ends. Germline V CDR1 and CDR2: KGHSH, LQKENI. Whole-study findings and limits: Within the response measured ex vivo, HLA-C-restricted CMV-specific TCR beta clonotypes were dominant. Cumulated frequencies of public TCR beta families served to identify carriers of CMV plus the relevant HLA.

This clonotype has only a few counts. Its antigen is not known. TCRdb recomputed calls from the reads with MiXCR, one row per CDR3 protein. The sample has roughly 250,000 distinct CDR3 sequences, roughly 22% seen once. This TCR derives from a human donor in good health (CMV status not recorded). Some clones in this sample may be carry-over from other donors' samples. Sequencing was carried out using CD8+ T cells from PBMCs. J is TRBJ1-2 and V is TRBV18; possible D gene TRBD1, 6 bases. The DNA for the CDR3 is TGTGCCAGCTCAGGGAACGGGGACACGAGATATGGCTACACCTTC. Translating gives CASSGNGDTRYGYTF. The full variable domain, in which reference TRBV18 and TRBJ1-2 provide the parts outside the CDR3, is NAGVMQNPRHLVRRRGQEARLRCSPMKGHSHVYWYRQLPEEGLKFMVYLQKENIIDESGMPKERFSAEFPKEGPSILRIQQVVRGDSAAYFCASSGNGDTRYGYTFGSGTRLTVV.